This TCR beta chain was found in a study of T-cell reconstitution after alpha-beta-depleted transplantation in children (TCRdb year 2016). For the wider study: The study quantitatively tracked T-cell immune reconstitution after TCRalphabeta/CD19-depleted allogeneic hematopoietic cell transplantation in children using TCR repertoire profiling. Study-wide findings and limitations: Apparently early alphabetaT-cell count recovery about two months after transplant reportedly relied on only several hundred rapidly expanded clones derived from non-depleted graft cells. Hyperexpanded clone frequencies declined over subsequent months; after one year, T-cell counts and TCRbeta diversity were mostly attributed to newly produced T cells. The high TCRbeta diversity at day 60 in some patients was ascribed to recipient T cells and intrathymic progenitors that had survived conditioning.

The time point label corresponds to: day 60 (about 2 months) after transplantation. Explained via the paper, the treatment or condition label denotes: allogeneic hematopoietic cell transplantation with graft depleted of TCRalphabeta T cells and CD19 B cells. The transplant recipients were children given TCRalphabeta/CD19-depleted allogeneic hematopoietic cell grafts. This clonotype occurred many times. Its antigen is not yet known. No much larger clonotype is one base removed from it; base qualities were not supplied. Library generation was performed with PCR. Sequencing was performed on an Illumina HiSeq 2500. Molecular barcoding was employed in the preparation of TCR libraries, with unique molecular identifiers being used to normalize TCRbeta repertoire quantification. The public reads were reanalyzed by TCRdb: fastp trimming at Q25, MiXCR alignment, in-frame beta chains only. Every CDR3 protein is listed once, alongside the most common genes and DNA of its rows. The sample has 9,200 or so distinct CDR3 sequences on record, approximately 13% of them singletons. Jointly, the top ten make up 53% of the sample.

The V end gives up 6 bases and the J end 7 bases, leaving 14 bases in the junction not matched to a gene. The CDR3 covers 15 residues, taking in both the cysteine and the phenylalanine. Only the CDR3 DNA is retained, 45 bases long and in frame from the first base. The germline V gene (reference sequence) sets CDR1 to DFQATT and CDR2 to SNEGSKA. This TCR derives from a male patient between 5 and 17 years old who had a stem cell transplant for acute lymphoblastic leukemia, so the T cells may come from the graft donor. The sequence is built from TRBV20-1 and TRBJ2-7; a stretch of 11 junction bases matches TRBD2. Material: PBMCs, mostly from graft donor cells, obtained 60 days after TCRalphabeta/CD19-depleted stem cell transplant. The CDR3: CSAGYRLAGRGEQYF. In nucleotides, the sequence is TGCAGTGCCGGCTACCGACTAGCGGGGAGGGGGGAGCAGTACTTC.